Below are 32 T cell receptor beta chains sequenced from a single sample in a study of Ad26.COV2.S vaccination and SARS-CoV-2 variants. Sequenced by immunoSEQ multiplex PCR; TCRdb stores in-frame clones only, minus some. The data hold 400,000 to 450,000 clones, with less than 95% observed a single time. The sample's treatment: about 20 received Ad26.COV2.S at low or high dose, single or two shots; 5 received placebo; per-sample allocation not given. Samples came from day 63 after the first vaccine or placebo injection. The sample in question was peripheral blood, obtained in a trial of Ad26.COV2.S vaccine versus placebo. These receptors all come from a person between 18 and 65 years old who received the Ad26.COV2.S COVID-19 vaccine or a placebo.

The rearrangement uses TRBV7-9 and TRBJ2-2; D tentatively reads TRBD1 or TRBD2 (5 bases each). Germline V gene data show CDR1 as SEHNR and CDR2 as FQNEAQ (reference sequence). This CDR3 has 15 residues. Trimming removed 1 base at V and 7 bases at J, with 13 bases between. The CDR3 loop reads CASSLVRGWIGELFF. CDR3 DNA sequence: TGTGCCAGCAGCTTAGTCCGGGGCTGGATCGGGGAGCTGTTTTTT.

The chain uses TRBV15 and TRBJ2-6, with 8 bases lining up with TRBD2. V lost 7 bases and J lost 0; bases outside the gene matches: 11. Germline values: CDR1 LNHNV, CDR2 YYDKDF (reference sequence). The CDR3 length is 18 residues. The CDR3 coding sequence is TGTGCCACCACGACTAGCGTACGTCGACACTCTGGGGCCAACGTCCTGACTTTC. It yields the protein CATTTSVRRHSGANVLTF.

V usage is TRBV19 and J usage is TRBJ2-1; tentative D call: TRBD2 (6 bases). V lost 4 bases, J lost 0 bases, and 10 bases lay in between. The CDR3 loop spans 15 amino acids. Per the germline V gene, CDR1 is LNHDA and CDR2 is SQIVND (reference sequence). The CDR3 is CASSKEGRSYNEQFF. The CDR3 DNA reads TGTGCCAGTAGTAAGGAGGGACGCTCCTACAATGAGCAGTTCTTC.

V usage is TRBV6-2 or TRBV6-3 and J usage is TRBJ2-1, with 8 bases aligning to TRBD2. Looked up from germline, CDR1 is MNHEY and CDR2 is SVGEGT. V was pared by 5 bases and J by 13 bases, with 13 bases of the junction left unmatched. This CDR3 spans 14 amino acids. The CDR3 region is CASSLPSGRVFQFF. CDR3 coding DNA: TGTGCCAGCAGTCTCCCCTCCGGGAGGGTCTTTCAGTTCTTC.

This chain uses TRBV6-2 or TRBV6-3 with TRBJ1-5; a weak D match, TRBD1 (6 bases). Germline values: CDR1 MNHEY, CDR2 SVGEGT. V was shortened by 5 bases and J by 0 bases, with 14 bases between the two germline ends. This CDR3 comprises 16 residues. As DNA, the CDR3 is TGTGCCAGCAGTAAAACAGGGTTTTATAGCAATCAGCCCCAGCATTTT. Its translation is CASSKTGFYSNQPQHF.

This sequence joins TRBV27 and TRBJ1-1; 7 nucleotides agree with TRBD1. The ends lost 6 bases at V and 4 bases at J; junction bases unmatched: 8. The germline gives CDR1 MNHEY, CDR2 SMNVEV (reference sequence). This CDR3 contains 14 residues. The chain's CDR3 is CASSLSRGSTEAFF. As DNA, the CDR3 is TGTGCCAGCAGCCTGAGCAGGGGGAGCACTGAAGCTTTCTTT.

V gene TRBV7-8 combines with J gene TRBJ1-2; maybe TRBD1 (6 bases). The CDR3 runs to 16 residues. Trimming pared 5 bases from V and 4 bases from J, leaving 20 bases between. Germline CDR1 SGHVS, CDR2 FQNEAQ. The CDR3 region is CASSQAARGQGYGYTF. The CDR3 DNA follows: TGTGCCAGCAGCCAGGCCGCCCGGGGGCAGGGCTATGGCTACACCTTC.

V gene TRBV19 combines with J gene TRBJ1-6; possibly TRBD1 for D (6 bases). V was shortened by 10 bases and J by 3 bases, with 13 bases between the two germline ends. The germline gives CDR1 LNHDA, CDR2 SQIVND (reference sequence). The CDR3 spans 14 residues. The CDR3 nucleotides read TGTGCCACCGCGGAGGGGGGCTATAATTCACCCCTCCACTTT. It codes for CATAEGGYNSPLHF.

CDR3 loop: CASSSSGYNEQFF. As DNA, the CDR3 is TGTGCCAGCAGTTCAAGCGGCTACAATGAGCAGTTCTTC. V and J are TRBV7-9 and TRBJ2-1; perhaps TRBD2 as D (5 bases). The germline V gene has CDR1 SEHNR and CDR2 FQNEAQ (reference sequence). V lost 6 bases to trimming and J lost 3 bases, with 9 bases between them. The CDR3 covers 13 residues.

The chain uses TRBV15 and TRBJ1-3, with D unresolved. Trimming shortened V by 7 bases and J by 0 bases, and 16 bases separated the two germline ends. Germline loops: CDR1 LNHNV, CDR2 YYDKDF (reference sequence). The CDR3 consists of 16 residues. The CDR3 nucleotides read TGTGCCACCACGGAAAAAGGAGGGTTCTCTGGAAACACCATATATTTT. Its translation is CATTEKGGFSGNTIYF.

This chain uses TRBV3-1 (or the pseudogene TRBV3-2) with TRBJ2-5; D gene unclear. CDR1 is LGHDT and CDR2 is YNNKEL in the germline V gene (reference sequence). The CDR3 length is 15 residues. The V end lost 0 bases, the J end lost 5 bases, and 13 bases lay between the germline ends. CDR3 nucleotides: TGTGCCAGCAGCCAAGATTGGACGGGCGCGGAGACCCAGTACTTC. This encodes CASSQDWTGAETQYF.

About this clone: The junction differs from germline at one of its ends, possibly a read error. This sample also contains other DNA sequences that code for the same CDR3. CDR3 sequence (DNA): TGTGCCAGCAGCTCAATTCTAGGTAGCTCTGGGGCCAACGTTCTGACTTTC. Residues: CASSSILGSSGANVLTF. The J gene is TRBJ2-6, the V gene TRBV7-9; D is possibly TRBD1 (5 bases). CDR3 length equals 17 residues. CDR1 SEHNR and CDR2 FQNEAQ come from the germline V gene (reference sequence).

The rearrangement joins TRBV23-1 to TRBJ1-3, with D possibly being TRBD1 (5 bases). TRBV23-1 is classed as an ORF, of uncertain function. V was shortened by 2 bases and J by 4 bases, with 12 bases between the two germline ends. This CDR3 region has 15 residues. CDR3 sequence reads: CASSQEGVAGNTIYF. Here the CDR3 DNA reads TGCGCCAGCAGTCAAGAAGGGGTGGCCGGAAACACCATATATTTT.

V usage is TRBV18 and J usage is TRBJ1-3; D gene uncertain. Germline V gene sequence: CDR1 KGHSH, CDR2 LQKENI. This CDR3 is built from 15 residues. V gave up 2 bases and J gave up 0 bases, with 8 bases separating them. The CDR3 sequence: CASSPVDHSGNTIYF. DNA for the CDR3: TGTGCCAGCTCACCAGTTGACCACTCTGGAAACACCATATATTTT.

V is TRBV7-9 and J is TRBJ2-7; D call uncertain. Germline lookup yields CDR1 SEHNR and CDR2 FQNEAQ (reference sequence). CDR3 length: 13 amino acids. V was cut by 5 bases and J by 4 bases, with 12 bases left in between. The DNA for the CDR3 is TGTGCCAGCAGCCAGAACGCCGATTACGAGCAGTACTTC. The encoded protein is CASSQNADYEQYF.

In the case of this clone: Other DNA sequences in this specimen translate into the identical CDR3. This chain joins TRBV7-2 and TRBJ2-7; D may be TRBD1 (6 bases). Trimming removed 3 bases at V and 4 bases at J, with 10 bases between. CDR3 length equals 13 residues. Germline assignment: CDR1 SGHTA and CDR2 FQGNSA. The CDR3 coding sequence is TGTGCCAGCAGCTTGGGTACAGGGTACGAGCAGTACTTC. It translates to CASSLGTGYEQYF. Looking up the rest from reference TRBV7-2 and TRBJ2-7 gives the full variable domain: GAGVSQSPSNKVTEKGKDVELRCDPISGHTALYWYRQSLGQGLEFLIYFQGNSAPDKSGLPSDRFSAERTGGSVSTLTIQRTQQEDSAVYLCASSLGTGYEQYFGPGTRLTVT.

The V gene is TRBV11-2, the J gene TRBJ2-3; D call uncertain. Germline V gene lookup returns CDR1 SGHAT and CDR2 FQNNGV. This CDR3 is 13 amino acids long. The V gene lost 2 bases and the J gene lost 1 base, with 4 bases spanning the gap. In DNA, the CDR3 is TGTGCCAGCAGCTTAATCGGCACAGATACGCAGTATTTT. It encodes CASSLIGTDTQYF. Full variable domain (remainder filled in from reference TRBV11-2 and TRBJ2-3): EAGVAQSPRYKIIEKRQSVAFWCNPISGHATLYWYQQILGQGPKLLIQFQNNGVVDDSQLPKDRFSAERLKGVDSTLKIQPAKLEDSAVYLCASSLIGTDTQYFGPGTRLTVL.

This clone was recorded a few times. The chain combines TRBV11-2 with TRBJ1-1; D gene uncertain. The CDR3 consists of 13 residues. Germline V gene sequence: CDR1 SGHAT, CDR2 FQNNGV. V was shortened by 1 base and J by 7 bases, with 10 bases between the two germline ends. The CDR3 bases are TGTGCCAGCAGCTTAGCTTCGGCGCGTGAAGCTTTCTTT. Translation gives CASSLASAREAFF.

The CDR3 loop is CSVRRVSSYEQYF. The CDR3 coding sequence is TGCAGCGTTCGGAGGGTGTCCTCCTACGAGCAGTACTTC. V and J are TRBV29-1 and TRBJ2-7; D is perhaps TRBD2 (6 bases). The CDR3 has 13 residues. V was clipped by 5 bases and J by 0 bases, with 11 bases between them. Germline loops: CDR1 SQVTM, CDR2 ANQGSEA.

The table lists this clone with a count of one. The junction and the germline gene differ at one end; a read error may be behind it. The rearrangement links TRBV11-2 to TRBJ1-1; D might be TRBD1 (6 bases). Germline values: CDR1 SGHAT, CDR2 FQNNGV. This CDR3 region has 14 residues. The CDR3 nucleotides read TGTGCCAGCAGTTTAGCAAGGGGGGACACTGAAGCTTTCTTT. It specifies CASSLARGDTEAFF.

The chain is built from TRBV6-2 or TRBV6-3 and TRBJ2-1; the match to TRBD2 covers 9 bases. The CDR3 length is 20 residues. Germline V gene lookup returns CDR1 MNHEY and CDR2 SVGEGT. Germline trimming cut 2 bases from V and 7 bases from J; bases unmatched to any gene: 21. The CDR3 loop is CASSYGPAGGTWEKLNEQFF. The CDR3 DNA reads as TGTGCCAGCAGTTACGGGCCGGCGGGAGGGACATGGGAGAAGTTAAATGAGCAGTTCTTC.

The V call is TRBV11-2, the J call TRBJ1-2; 9 bases agree with TRBD1. Germline assignment: CDR1 SGHAT and CDR2 FQNNGV. The CDR3 totals 15 residues. With 4 bases clipped from V and 3 bases from J, the junction kept 6 bases outside the gene matches. The CDR3 DNA sequence: TGTGCCAGCAGCTCTAAGGACAGGGGTGACTATGGCTACACCTTC. Its translation: CASSSKDRGDYGYTF.

The chain links TRBV27 to TRBJ1-5, with D possibly matching TRBD1 (5 bases). Trimming stripped 5 bases from V and 9 bases from J, with 20 bases between. CDR3 length: 15 amino acids. Germline V CDR1 and CDR2: MNHEY, SMNVEV (reference sequence). CDR3 DNA sequence: TGTGCCAGCAGTACCTATCGGACGGCGGGACGGCCCCAGCATTTT. This gives the protein CASSTYRTAGRPQHF.

This rearrangement joins TRBV7-2 to TRBJ1-5, with D perhaps TRBD1 (6 bases). Trimming cost V 5 bases and J 6 bases, with 17 bases left between them. This CDR3 is 15 amino acids long. The germline V gene has CDR1 SGHTA and CDR2 FQGNSA. CDR3 nucleotide sequence: TGTGCCAGCAGCCCTTCCAGGGGTTACGGTCAGCCCCAGCATTTT. Amino acid sequence: CASSPSRGYGQPQHF.

The rearrangement links TRBV5-6 to TRBJ1-1; TRBD1 might be the D (6 bases). The CDR3 runs 15 residues. V dropped 0 bases and J dropped 1 base, with 10 bases sitting between them. Germline V lookup: CDR1 SGHDT, CDR2 YYEEEE. CDR3 amino acids: CASSLGQAPNTEAFF. CDR3 DNA: TGTGCCAGCAGCTTGGGACAGGCCCCGAACACTGAAGCTTTCTTT.

The chain links TRBV29-1 to TRBJ2-7; 16 nucleotides agree with TRBD2. V was pared by 1 base and J by 4 bases, with 7 bases of the junction left unmatched. The CDR3 is 17 amino acids. Germline V gives CDR1 SQVTM, CDR2 ANQGSEA. The DNA of the CDR3 is TGCAGCGTTGAAGGTATGGGACTAGCGGGAGGGGAGTACGAGCAGTACTTC. Amino acid sequence: CSVEGMGLAGGEYEQYF.

The chain couples TRBV27 to TRBJ2-5; 11 bases match TRBD2. V was pared by 4 bases and J by 3 bases, with 13 bases of the junction left unmatched. This CDR3 region has 18 residues. The germline V gene has CDR1 MNHEY and CDR2 SMNVEV (reference sequence). DNA for the CDR3: TGTGCCAGCAGTTCGCCGAGCCGCGGGACTAGCGGTAAAGAGACCCAGTACTTC. Translation: CASSSPSRGTSGKETQYF.

This sequence joins TRBV7-2 and TRBJ2-3; D gene unclear. Trimming stripped 3 bases from V and 3 bases from J, with 10 bases between. Germline V gives CDR1 SGHTA, CDR2 FQGNSA. This CDR3 has 14 residues. CDR3 sequence: CASSFQQMTDTQYF. The CDR3 nucleotides read TGTGCCAGCAGCTTTCAGCAAATGACAGATACGCAGTATTTT.

As for this clone: The sample has other DNA sequences that encode this CDR3 too. V gene TRBV28 combines with J gene TRBJ1-5, with a tentative D call TRBD1 (5 bases). CDR1 and CDR2 from the germline V gene are MDHEN and SYDVKM. The CDR3 is 15 amino acids. Deletions cut 4 bases from V and 0 bases from J, with 10 bases between. The CDR3: CASSSGGYSNQPQHF. DNA for the CDR3: TGTGCCAGCAGTTCCGGGGGGTATAGCAATCAGCCCCAGCATTTT.

This chain uses TRBV28 with TRBJ2-3; weak D call: TRBD1 (6 bases). The V end lost 6 bases, the J end lost 0 bases, and 16 bases lay between the germline ends. Germline loops: CDR1 MDHEN, CDR2 SYDVKM. CDR3 length equals 16 residues. CDR3 nucleotide sequence: TGTGCCAGCAGCCGCCTGGGGGCACTAAGCACAGATACGCAGTATTTT. Its protein product is CASSRLGALSTDTQYF. Combining the CDR3 with reference TRBV28 and TRBJ2-3 gives the whole variable domain DVKVTQSSRYLVKRTGEKVFLECVQDMDHENMFWYRQDPGLGLRLIYFSYDVKMKEKGDIPEGYSVSREKKERFSLILESASTNQTSMYLCASSRLGALSTDTQYFGPGTRLTVL.

V usage is TRBV3-1 (or the pseudogene TRBV3-2) and J usage is TRBJ2-7, with D maybe TRBD1 (5 bases). Germline-derived CDR1 and CDR2 are LGHDT and YNNKEL (reference sequence). CDR3 length: 13 residues. The ends were cut back, 0 bases at V and 4 bases at J, with 7 bases in the middle. The DNA of the CDR3 is TGTGCCAGCAGCCAAGAAAGGGGTTACGAGCAGTACTTC. Residues: CASSQERGYEQYF.

This clone has just a few counts. V gene TRBV5-6 combines with J gene TRBJ1-2; 7 bases line up with TRBD1. Germline CDR1 reads SGHDT; CDR2 reads YYEEEE. The CDR3 is 13 residues long. V trimming: 2 bases; J trimming: 7 bases; junction bases outside the gene matches: 5. The CDR3 here is CASSLRQGGGYTF. DNA of the CDR3: TGTGCCAGCAGCTTACGACAGGGAGGTGGCTACACCTTC.